The 31 T cell receptor beta chains below come from one sample, sequenced in a study of cytomegalovirus exposure and HLA in healthy donors. Primers included in the PCR were 60 Vbeta and 13 Jbeta primers. Some clones are missing from TCRdb's copy, which holds only in-frame ones; the method was immunoSEQ multiplex PCR. The sample shows some 150,000 clones, about three quarters of them seen only once. The sample comprised PBMCs. All receptors come from a man aged 40-49 years in good health and CMV-seropositive.

Only a few counts were recorded for this clone. This chain links TRBV27 with TRBJ2-7; 13 bases align to TRBD2. J gave up 3 bases and V 4 bases, and 0 bases lay outside the gene matches. Germline CDR1 reads MNHEY; CDR2 reads SMNVEV (reference sequence). The CDR3 consists of 14 residues. As DNA, the CDR3 is TGTGCCAGCAGTTGGACTAGCGGGAGCTACGAGCAGTACTTC. This gives the protein CASSWTSGSYEQYF.

V gene TRBV6-5 combines with J gene TRBJ2-7, with D tentatively TRBD1 (6 bases). Germline V lookup: CDR1 MNHEY, CDR2 SVGAGI. This CDR3 comprises 15 residues. Trimming left V 7 bases short and J 1 base short, with 17 bases between. The CDR3 DNA sequence: TGTGCCAGCAAAGACTTCAGGGGTGGATCCTACGAGCAGTACTTC. As protein: CASKDFRGGSYEQYF.

The chain has TRBV5-1 and TRBJ1-2; no firm D call. CDR1 and CDR2 (germline): SGHRS, YFSETQ. Trimming removed 0 bases from V and 6 bases from J, with 18 bases in between. The CDR3 is 16 residues long. The CDR3 spells CASSLASGPTNDGYTF. The CDR3 DNA sequence: TGCGCCAGCAGCTTGGCTTCAGGTCCCACCAACGATGGCTACACCTTC.

V gene TRBV6-5 combines with J gene TRBJ1-1; 10 bases line up with TRBD1. Germline CDR1 MNHEY, CDR2 SVGAGI. CDR3 size: 16 residues. V shed 2 bases and J 5 bases; nucleotides not matched to a gene: 8. DNA for the CDR3: TGTGCCAGCAGTTACGATTTAAGACAGGGGGCAACTGAAGCTTTCTTT. Encoded protein: CASSYDLRQGATEAFF.

This clone has a handful of counts. The genes are TRBV6-5 and TRBJ1-4; TRBD1 matches at 9 bases. The CDR3 covers 14 residues. The V gene's germline CDR1 is MNHEY and CDR2 SVGAGI. J was trimmed by 8 bases and V by 1 base; bases with no gene match: 2. CDR3 residues: CASSYYGTGEKLFF. CDR3 coding DNA: TGTGCCAGCAGTTACTACGGGACAGGGGAAAAACTGTTTTTT.

The chain employs TRBV7-9 and TRBJ2-1, with 14 bases identical to TRBD2. CDR1 SEHNR and CDR2 FQNEAQ come from the germline V gene (reference sequence). V lost 5 bases, J lost 5 bases, and 5 bases stayed unmatched. The CDR3 extends over 16 amino acids. CDR3 residues: CASSLLGLAGDNEQFF. The DNA of the CDR3 is TGTGCCAGCAGCCTTCTGGGACTAGCGGGAGACAATGAGCAGTTCTTC.

The V and J genes are TRBV4-1 and TRBJ1-2; D not certain. CDR3 length: 15 residues. Looked up from germline, CDR1 is MGHRA and CDR2 is YSYEKL. Trimming stripped 4 bases from V and 4 bases from J, with 16 bases between. CDR3: CASSPVLSLPYGYTF. The CDR3 nucleotides read TGCGCCAGCAGCCCCGTATTGAGCCTCCCCTATGGCTACACCTTC.

V usage is TRBV11-2 and J usage is TRBJ2-7; D is possibly TRBD1 (5 bases). This CDR3 has 15 residues. The germline V gene encodes CDR1 SGHAT and CDR2 FQNNGV. With 2 bases removed from V and 0 bases from J, the gap between germline ends came to 11 bases. In DNA form, the CDR3 reads TGTGCCAGCAGCTTATACTCAACAGGCTCCTACGAGCAGTACTTC. Translating it yields CASSLYSTGSYEQYF.

The rearrangement joins TRBV9 to TRBJ1-3; D not certain. The V gene's germline CDR1 is SGDLS and CDR2 YYNGEE. V was trimmed by 5 bases and J by 4 bases, leaving 4 bases between them. The CDR3 covers 11 residues. The CDR3 sequence: CASREGNTIYF. The CDR3 bases are TGTGCCAGCAGGGAGGGAAACACCATATATTTT.

The V gene is TRBV5-1, the J gene TRBJ1-1, with a possible D match to TRBD1 (5 bases). V was cut by 4 bases and J by 0 bases, with 16 bases left in between. In germline, CDR1 is SGHRS, CDR2 YFSETQ. The CDR3 runs 16 residues. The CDR3 sequence: CASSPRQWVMNTEAFF. CDR3 DNA: TGCGCCAGCAGCCCCAGACAGTGGGTCATGAACACTGAAGCTTTCTTT.

This chain joins TRBV7-9 and TRBJ1-1; D call uncertain. This CDR3 contains 14 residues. Trimming stripped 4 bases from V and 2 bases from J, with 11 bases between. The germline CDR1 and CDR2 sequences are SEHNR and FQNEAQ (reference sequence). The CDR3 nucleotides are TGTGCCAGCAGCTCCACAGCTTTCAACACTGAAGCTTTCTTT. This sequence encodes CASSSTAFNTEAFF.

V is TRBV5-1 and J is TRBJ2-1; tentatively, D is TRBD2 (5 bases). The length of the CDR3 is 15 residues. Trimming took 3 bases from V and 0 from J, leaving 10 bases between them. Germline V gives CDR1 SGHRS, CDR2 YFSETQ. The CDR3 protein is CASSSTTSSYNEQFF. Here the CDR3 DNA reads TGCGCCAGCAGCTCTACTACTAGCTCCTACAATGAGCAGTTCTTC.

The chain joins TRBV28 to TRBJ2-3, with 12 bases that match TRBD2. The CDR3 loop spans 17 amino acids. Germline V CDR1 and CDR2: MDHEN, SYDVKM. Trimming removed 3 bases from V and 5 bases from J; junction bases left unmatched: 9. The CDR3 nucleotides are TGTGCCAGCAGTTTCCGACTAGCGGGGGCCCTGGGAGATACGCAGTATTTT. It translates to CASSFRLAGALGDTQYF.

The chain couples TRBV30 to TRBJ2-7; maybe TRBD2 (7 bases). Trimming shortened V by 2 bases and J by 2 bases, and 19 bases separated the two germline ends. Germline values: CDR1 GTSNPN, CDR2 SVGIG (reference sequence). This CDR3 has 16 amino acids. The CDR3 loop is CAWSSGGAIQAYEQYF. The DNA for the CDR3 is TGTGCCTGGAGTTCGGGGGGCGCAATTCAAGCCTACGAGCAGTACTTC. The whole variable domain, remainder taken from reference TRBV30 and TRBJ2-7, is SQTIHQWPATLVQPVGSPLSLECTVEGTSNPNLYWYRQAAGRGLQLLFYSVGIGQISSEVPQNLSASRPQDRQFILSSKKLLLSDSGFYLCAWSSGGAIQAYEQYFGPGTRLTVT.

This chain connects TRBV7-2 to TRBJ1-4, with D perhaps matching TRBD1 (5 bases). The germline V and J ends were trimmed by 3 bases and 5 bases, with 13 bases remaining between them. This CDR3 region has 15 residues. Per the germline V gene, CDR1 is SGHTA and CDR2 is FQGNSA. Here the CDR3 reads CASSFSGTLNEKLFF. CDR3 in DNA: TGTGCCAGCAGCTTCTCGGGGACTTTAAATGAAAAACTGTTTTTT.

This clone has a single count. This sequence joins TRBV7-9 and TRBJ1-2; 10 nucleotides align to TRBD1. This CDR3 has 15 amino acids. The V gene end was trimmed by 5 bases and the J gene end by 5 bases; junction bases not matched to a gene: 8. CDR1 and CDR2 from the germline V gene are SEHNR and FQNEAQ (reference sequence). The chain's CDR3 is CASSLPTGGDYGYTF. CDR3 bases: TGTGCCAGCAGCCTACCGACAGGGGGCGATTATGGCTACACCTTC.

The genes are TRBV27 and TRBJ1-2, with 10 positions matching TRBD1. Germline-derived CDR1 and CDR2 are MNHEY and SMNVEV (reference sequence). V shed 0 bases and J 8 bases; nucleotides not matched to a gene: 6. The CDR3 is 15 residues long. The CDR3 spells CASSLSRGQGMGYTF. The CDR3 DNA reads as TGTGCCAGCAGTTTATCCCGGGGACAGGGGATGGGCTACACCTTC.

This clone was observed a single time. This sequence joins TRBV7-9 and TRBJ2-7; perhaps TRBD2 as D (7 bases). Germline CDR1 reads SEHNR; CDR2 reads FQNEAQ (reference sequence). This CDR3 spans 17 amino acids. V was trimmed by 7 bases and J by 0 bases, leaving 22 bases between them. CDR3 in DNA: TGTGCCAGCACCCTCGGGAGGAACAGGGAAAGCTCCTACGAGCAGTACTTC. It yields the protein CASTLGRNRESSYEQYF. Full variable domain (remainder filled in from reference TRBV7-9 and TRBJ2-7): DTGVSQNPRHKITKRGQNVTFRCDPISEHNRLYWYRQTLGQGPEFLTYFQNEAQLEKSRLLSDRFSAERPKGSFSTLEIQRTEQGDSAMYLCASTLGRNRESSYEQYFGPGTRLTVT.

The chain has TRBV6-1 and TRBJ2-7, with TRBD1 matching over 8 bases. V gave up 5 bases and J gave up 4 bases; unmatched junction bases: 10. Germline lookup yields CDR1 MNHNS and CDR2 SASEGT. This CDR3 spans 15 amino acids. CDR3 nucleotide sequence: TGTGCCAGCAGTCGACAGGGGACAGGAGAATACGAGCAGTACTTC. Translation: CASSRQGTGEYEQYF.

The chain couples TRBV20-1 to TRBJ1-1, with D maybe TRBD1 (5 bases). This CDR3 spans 11 amino acids. Per germline, CDR1 DFQATT and CDR2 SNEGSKA (reference sequence). V lost 3 bases and J lost 7, with 9 bases in between. CDR3 coding DNA: TGCAGTGCTAGCTTCAGGGTTGAAGCTTTCTTT. Translated: CSASFRVEAFF.

The chain has TRBV4-3 and TRBJ2-3, with a possible D match to TRBD2 (6 bases). CDR3 length: 16 residues. The ends were cut back, 4 bases at V and 1 base at J, with 15 bases in the middle. Germline CDR1 and CDR2: LGHNA and YSLEER. The chain's CDR3 is CASSPQRSGGTDTQYF. In DNA, the CDR3 is TGCGCCAGCAGCCCGCAGCGGTCGGGGGGCACAGATACGCAGTATTTT.

This clone was counted only a few times. The chain uses TRBV19 and TRBJ2-3, with 9 nucleotides matching TRBD2. The ends lost 8 bases at V and 5 bases at J; junction bases unmatched: 5. The V gene's germline CDR1 is LNHDA and CDR2 SQIVND (reference sequence). The CDR3 contains 13 residues. The CDR3 region has the DNA TGTGCCAGTTCCTTTAGCGGGAGAGATACGCAGTATTTT. Its protein product is CASSFSGRDTQYF.

V and J are TRBV5-4 and TRBJ2-5; TRBD2 matches at 15 bases. This CDR3 contains 17 residues. Germline-derived CDR1 and CDR2 are SGHNT and YYREEE (reference sequence). Losses at the gene ends were 0 bases for V and 2 bases for J; bases not matched to a gene: 2. The CDR3 is CASSLGTSGGAQETQYF. Here the CDR3 DNA reads TGTGCCAGCAGCTTGGGGACTAGCGGGGGGGCACAAGAGACCCAGTACTTC.

In this sample, this clone turned up a few times. The chain carries TRBV2 and TRBJ2-5; 8 bases agree with TRBD1. Germline-derived CDR1 and CDR2 are SNHLY and FYNNEI. There are 14 residues in the CDR3. V was clipped by 5 bases and J by 10 bases; unmatched bases: 12. CDR3 DNA: TGTGCCAGCAGTTGGACAGGGCCCTCCGAGGACCAGTACTTC. This translates into CASSWTGPSEDQYF.

A few counts support this clone. The gene calls are TRBV6-6 and TRBJ1-4; the D gene is possibly TRBD1 (6 bases). Trimming cost V 10 bases and J 5 bases, with 20 bases left between them. CDR3 length: 15 residues. Germline-derived CDR1 and CDR2 are MNHNY and SVGAGI (reference sequence). This CDR3 reads CATLDSDRPNEKLFF. For the CDR3, the DNA is TGTGCCACCCTTGACTCCGACAGGCCAAATGAAAAACTGTTTTTT.

This clone was picked up a small number of times. The chain combines TRBV5-8 with TRBJ2-1, with 12 positions matching TRBD2. Germline V CDR1 and CDR2: SGHTS, YDEGEE. Trimming took 1 base from V and 4 from J; bases not matched to a gene: 9. This CDR3 region has 18 residues. Here the CDR3 reads CASSLTRLAGAVYNEQFF. In DNA form, the CDR3 reads TGTGCCAGCAGCTTGACCCGACTAGCGGGGGCCGTATACAATGAGCAGTTCTTC.

The gene calls are TRBV5-4 and TRBJ1-4; 7 nucleotides line up with TRBD1. The CDR3 spans 15 residues. After removal of 0 bases from V and 5 bases from J, the junction contained 4 bases not matched to a gene. Germline CDR1 and CDR2: SGHNT and YYREEE (reference sequence). The DNA for the CDR3 is TGTGCCAGCAGCTTGGCAGGGACAGCCAATGAAAAACTGTTTTTT. Its protein product is CASSLAGTANEKLFF.

V is TRBV5-1 and J is TRBJ2-5; 8 bases are a match to TRBD2. Germline assignment: CDR1 SGHRS and CDR2 YFSETQ. V dropped 1 base and J dropped 1; count of bases not matched to a gene: 12. CDR3 length equals 18 residues. The CDR3 bases are TGCGCCAGCAGCTTGTCAGCTTTAGCGGGACAATCCCAAGAGACCCAGTACTTC. This translates into CASSLSALAGQSQETQYF.

This chain connects TRBV5-4 to TRBJ2-7; 7 nucleotides line up with TRBD1. Germline CDR1 and CDR2: SGHNT and YYREEE (reference sequence). This CDR3 has 13 residues. Trimming at V came to 4 bases and at J to 6 bases, leaving 7 bases not matched to a gene. The CDR3 protein is CASSNDRVSEQYF. In DNA form, the CDR3 reads TGTGCCAGCAGCAACGACAGGGTTAGCGAGCAGTACTTC.

V gene TRBV6-5 combines with J gene TRBJ1-1; 9 positions agree with TRBD1. The CDR3 totals 12 residues. Trimming took 6 bases from V and 11 from J; bases not matched to a gene: 7. Germline V lookup: CDR1 MNHEY, CDR2 SVGAGI. The CDR3 nucleotides read TGTGCCAGCAGCCGCGGACAGGGGAGGGCTTTCTTT. Protein sequence: CASSRGQGRAFF.

This chain uses TRBV5-6 with TRBJ1-5; D not resolved. V lost 4 bases and J 4 bases, leaving 12 bases between the germline ends. CDR3 length: 14 residues. CDR1 SGHDT and CDR2 YYEEEE come from the germline V gene. Here the CDR3 reads CASSGVRGNQPQHF. The CDR3 bases are TGTGCCAGCAGCGGGGTCCGAGGGAATCAGCCCCAGCATTTT.